This T cell receptor (beta chain) was captured by sequencing in a study of blood T cell repertoires in COVID-19. Whole-study context: Collection of acute and convalescent COVID-19 samples took place in the United States, Italy and Spain.

Original processing notes: From reference gene primer amplification, estimates of nucleated cell counts were derived. Method: immunoSEQ multiplex PCR; TCRdb's copy keeps in-frame clones and lacks some. V, J and clone size are those of that table, while D and trimming were read from the DNA. There are about 160,000 clones in the sample; 80% to 85% occur only once, and approximately 8.4% lies in the top ten. A word on this clone: This same CDR3 is encoded by further DNA sequences in the sample.

Sequences were obtained from PBMCs or T cells enriched from blood (not recorded which). The sequence was collected from a woman aged 50 to 60 who had recovered from COVID-19.

CDR3 sequence (DNA): TGTGCCAGCAGTTACTCGAGAGGGTATGGCTACACCTTC. This sequence encodes CASSYSRGYGYTF. The rearrangement joins TRBV6-5 to TRBJ1-2; the D is unclear. The CDR3 length is 13 residues. Looked up from germline, CDR1 is MNHEY and CDR2 is SVGAGI. With 0 bases removed from V and 5 bases from J, the gap between germline ends came to 7 bases.